This note documents a single T cell receptor (beta chain) sequence. What it binds is not known. The CDR3 has 15 amino acids. V was clipped by 6 bases and J by 4 bases; unmatched bases: 6. CDR1 is MGHDK and CDR2 is SYGVNS in the germline V gene. These data originate in a study of shared clonotypes between healthy human individuals. Naive CD8 cells lacked CD45RO and underwent positive selection for CCR7, leaving out terminally differentiated effector memory CD45RA+ cells. The study's findings and limits: Exclusively blood specimens were collected; tissue repertoires likely differ.

Clones were read by immunoSEQ multiplex PCR, and TCRdb kept only the in-frame ones, dropping some. This sample has roughly 2,000,000 clones; 85% to 95% occur once, and the top ten carry approximately 1.6%. Input material: naive CD8+ T cells from PBMCs. The chain is built from TRBV25-1 and TRBJ1-4; 9 nucleotides align to TRBD1. This TCR was sampled from a young man in good health. Some clones in this sample may be carry-over from other donors' samples. The CDR3 nucleotides are TGTGCCAGCAGGGGGACAGGGTCTATTAATGAAAAACTGTTTTTT. Translation: CASRGTGSINEKLFF.